The 14 T cell receptor beta chains listed next were all sequenced from one sample in a study of shared clonotypes between healthy human individuals (dated by TCRdb to 2020 to 2022). Library preparation was by the immunoSEQ multiplex PCR assay. This immuneACCESS table, as held by TCRdb, lists in-frame sequences with V and J called but not all clones. Of the missing ones, under half trace to an unresolved V gene in checked studies; the others have no known cause. The sample includes fewer than 800,000 clones, with under 95% observed a single time. The ten largest clones add up to more than 20% of the sample. CD8 naive samples were obtained by positive selection for CCR7 among CD45RO-negative cells, yielding a CD45RA+CCR7+ population from which TemRA cells were excluded. Sequencing was performed on naive CD8+ T cells sorted from blood. What the cell subset or site label conveys for this sample: CD45RA+CCR7+. The receptor set was obtained from a man aged 25-45 years in good health.

V gene TRBV28 combines with J gene TRBJ1-5; D unresolved. V lost 3 bases, J lost 1 base, and 7 bases lay in between. The CDR3 is 14 amino acids. Per the germline V gene, CDR1 is MDHEN and CDR2 is SYDVKM. DNA of the CDR3: TGTGCCAGCAGTTTTAGCCAGAGCAATCAGCCCCAGCATTTT. Encoded protein: CASSFSQSNQPQHF.

J is TRBJ1-3 and V is TRBV6-1, with a weak D call TRBD1 (6 bases). V dropped 3 bases and J dropped 3 bases, with 15 bases sitting between them. CDR1 and CDR2 (germline): MNHNS, SASEGT. The CDR3 loop spans 16 amino acids. Written as DNA, the CDR3 is TGTGCCAGCAGTGACCCGACGGACAGTTTTGGAAACACCATATATTTT. Amino acid sequence: CASSDPTDSFGNTIYF.

This chain joins TRBV10-1 and TRBJ2-2; D unclear. Trimming cost V 1 base and J 5 bases, with 8 bases left between them. Germline lookup yields CDR1 WNHNN and CDR2 SYGVQD (reference sequence). The CDR3 consists of 14 residues. CDR3 in amino acids: CASSEFSETGELFF. DNA of the CDR3: TGCGCCAGCAGTGAGTTTTCAGAAACCGGGGAGCTGTTTTTT.

This clone was recorded a few times. The chain carries TRBV6-5 and TRBJ2-3; the match to TRBD1 covers 7 bases. The CDR3 contains 15 residues. CDR1 MNHEY and CDR2 SVGAGI come from the germline V gene. Trimming at V came to 2 bases and at J to 2 bases, leaving 4 bases not matched to a gene. CDR3 coding DNA: TGTGCCAGCAGTTACGGGGACAGTCACACAGATACGCAGTATTTT. Its protein is CASSYGDSHTDTQYF.

The table lists this clone with a few counts. This chain links TRBV6-5 with TRBJ1-2; 8 bases fit TRBD1. Losses at the gene ends were 2 bases for V and 10 bases for J; bases not matched to a gene: 6. From germline, CDR1 is MNHEY and CDR2 SVGAGI. CDR3 length equals 13 residues. The CDR3 protein is CASSYLTGDDYTF. CDR3 bases: TGTGCCAGCAGTTACCTGACAGGGGACGACTACACCTTC.

This chain connects TRBV19 to TRBJ1-1; 10 bases map to TRBD1. The CDR3 extends over 13 amino acids. CDR1 is LNHDA and CDR2 is SQIVND in the germline V gene (reference sequence). V trimming: 3 bases; J trimming: 6 bases; junction bases outside the gene matches: 1. The chain's CDR3 is CASSMTGGPEAFF. As DNA, the CDR3 is TGTGCCAGTAGTATGACAGGGGGCCCTGAAGCTTTCTTT.

CDR3 residues: CASSKAEEREGRRGDTQYF. The CDR3 DNA follows: TGTGCCAGCAGCAAAGCAGAAGAGAGGGAGGGCCGAAGAGGAGATACGCAGTATTTT. This rearrangement joins TRBV21-1 to TRBJ2-3; the table assigns TRBD2, which was not confirmed against the DNA. TRBV21-1 is a documented pseudogene. This CDR3 has 19 amino acids.

This clone occurred once. The chain is built from TRBV7-9 and TRBJ2-5, with 7 bases fitting TRBD2. This CDR3 region has 16 residues. CDR1 and CDR2 from the germline V gene are SEHNR and FQNEAQ (reference sequence). Germline trimming cut 2 bases from V and 0 bases from J; bases unmatched to any gene: 6. The CDR3 DNA follows: TGTGCCAGCAGCTTATTGGCTAGCGGACACCAAGAGACCCAGTACTTC. It translates to CASSLLASGHQETQYF.

The rearrangement links TRBV4-3 to TRBJ1-1; a possible D gene is TRBD1 (5 bases). The germline gives CDR1 LGHNA, CDR2 YSLEER. Trimming left V 5 bases short and J 1 base short, with 17 bases between. This CDR3 contains 16 residues. CDR3 DNA: TGCGCCAGCAGCGCAGAGTCCCCCGGGGCGAACACTGAAGCTTTCTTT. Translating gives CASSAESPGANTEAFF.

Regarding this clone: Different DNA sequences within this sample yield the same CDR3. The rearrangement uses TRBV9 and TRBJ1-2, with D perhaps matching TRBD1 (5 bases). Trimming left V 7 bases short and J 4 bases short, with 5 bases between. The CDR3 is 10 amino acids. Per germline, CDR1 SGDLS and CDR2 YYNGEE. CDR3 loop: CASGGYGYTF. As DNA, the CDR3 is TGTGCCAGCGGGGGCTATGGCTACACCTTC.

Turning to this clone: The sample contains more than one DNA sequence encoding this CDR3. This sequence joins TRBV7-9 and TRBJ1-5; no clear D. Per germline, CDR1 SEHNR and CDR2 FQNEAQ (reference sequence). The CDR3 extends over 12 amino acids. Trimming removed 1 base at V and 7 bases at J, with 5 bases between. The CDR3 spells CASSLGSQPQHF. Written as DNA, the CDR3 is TGTGCCAGCAGCTTAGGATCGCAGCCCCAGCATTTT. Based on the CDR3 plus reference TRBV7-9 and TRBJ1-5, the full variable domain is DTGVSQNPRHKITKRGQNVTFRCDPISEHNRLYWYRQTLGQGPEFLTYFQNEAQLEKSRLLSDRFSAERPKGSFSTLEIQRTEQGDSAMYLCASSLGSQPQHFGDGTRLSIL.

In this sample, this clone turned up a few times. The rearrangement links TRBV4-1 to TRBJ1-2; D is unresolved. The CDR3 runs 13 residues. V shed 1 base and J shed 4 bases, with 7 bases lying between them. Germline V CDR1 and CDR2: MGHRA, YSYEKL. The CDR3 sequence is CASSQVGRYGYTF. The CDR3 bases are TGCGCCAGCAGCCAAGTCGGGCGCTATGGCTACACCTTC.

The chain is built from TRBV7-6 and TRBJ2-7, with no clear D. This CDR3 spans 12 amino acids. From germline, CDR1 is SGHVS and CDR2 FNYEAQ. Trimming took 5 bases from V and 3 from J, leaving 8 bases between them. CDR3 nucleotide sequence: TGTGCCAGCAGCCCTCCGGGCTACGAGCAGTACTTC. Amino acid sequence: CASSPPGYEQYF.

Only a few counts were recorded for this clone. The genes are TRBV7-9 and TRBJ2-5; the D gene is possibly TRBD2 (5 bases). Germline-derived CDR1 and CDR2 are SEHNR and FQNEAQ (reference sequence). Trimming left V 8 bases short and J 5 bases short, with 24 bases between. CDR3 length: 16 residues. CDR3: CASGSRARSDRETQYF. In DNA form, the CDR3 reads TGTGCCAGCGGCTCGCGGGCGCGCTCCGATAGGGAGACCCAGTACTTC.